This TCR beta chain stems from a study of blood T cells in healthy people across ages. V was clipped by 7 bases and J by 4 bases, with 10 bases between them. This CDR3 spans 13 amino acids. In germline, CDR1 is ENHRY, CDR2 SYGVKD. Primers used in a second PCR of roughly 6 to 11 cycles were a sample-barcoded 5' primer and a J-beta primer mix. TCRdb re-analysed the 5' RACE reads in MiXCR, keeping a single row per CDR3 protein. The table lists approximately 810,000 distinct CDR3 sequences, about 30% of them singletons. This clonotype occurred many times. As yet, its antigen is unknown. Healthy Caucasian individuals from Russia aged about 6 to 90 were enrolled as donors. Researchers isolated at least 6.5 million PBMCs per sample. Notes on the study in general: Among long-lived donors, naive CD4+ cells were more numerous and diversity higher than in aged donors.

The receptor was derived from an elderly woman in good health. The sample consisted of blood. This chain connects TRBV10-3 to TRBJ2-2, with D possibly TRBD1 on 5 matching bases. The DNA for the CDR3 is TGTGCCATCAAGGGGCAGGGCACCGGGGAGCTGTTTTTT. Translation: CAIKGQGTGELFF.